This entry describes one TCR beta chain. As handled by the study authors: Reference gene primer amplification gave nucleated cell count estimates. Here immunoSEQ multiplex PCR was the method, and the copy in TCRdb shows in-frame clones only, minus some. From that table come the V and J calls and clone size; the DNA was used to work out D and trimming. The table shows 100,000 or so clones, with 70% to 85% occurring only once. V was clipped by 5 bases and J by 5 bases, with 9 bases between them. The CDR3 sequence is 12 residues long. This sample is drawn from a study of blood T cell repertoires in COVID-19.

This clonotype originated in a woman in her sixties or seventies with acute or convalescent COVID-19. The chain combines TRBV12-3 or TRBV12-4 with TRBJ1-1; unclear D gene. Sample: peripheral blood. CDR3 nucleotide sequence: TGTGCCAGCAGTCCTAGTTCGACTGAAGCTTTCTTT. This gives the protein CASSPSSTEAFF.